These T cell receptor beta chains were read from a single sample in a study of cytomegalovirus exposure and HLA in healthy donors. Method: immunoSEQ multiplex PCR; TCRdb's copy keeps in-frame clones and lacks some. The sample holds tens of thousands of clones, more than 70% seen once. The sample consisted of PBMCs. These TCRs come from a man aged 50-60 years in good health and CMV-seropositive. Each CDR3 is given with its conserved first and last residue. Each record gives: V gene, clone size, J gene, D gene, CDR3 DNA, CDR3 protein. D genes are given only for firm matches. Size is omitted from some rows. Given values are once, few, many or a class for expanded clones.

v_gene: TRBV7-8; abundance: few; j_gene: TRBJ1-4; d_gene: -; CDR3nt: TGTGCCAGCAGCCCGGATGGTCGGCGGCCTAATGAAAAACTGTTTTTT; CDR3aa: CASSPDGRRPNEKLFF
v_gene: TRBV19; abundance: -; j_gene: TRBJ2-3; d_gene: -; CDR3nt: TGTGCCAGTAGTATTGCCCGGGCCCAGGGAGATACGCAGTATTTT; CDR3aa: CASSIARAQGDTQYF
v_gene: TRBV5-4; abundance: once; j_gene: TRBJ2-7; d_gene: TRBD2; CDR3nt: TGTGCCAGCAGCCCGGACTCTAGCGGGAGCTACGAGCAGTACTTC; CDR3aa: CASSPDSSGSYEQYF
v_gene: TRBV6-1; abundance: once; j_gene: TRBJ1-3; d_gene: TRBD1; CDR3nt: TGTGCCAGCAGGCGACAGGGTTTTGGAAACACCATATATTTT; CDR3aa: CASRRQGFGNTIYF
v_gene: TRBV10-3; abundance: -; j_gene: TRBJ2-3; d_gene: TRBD1; CDR3nt: TGTGCCATCAGAGATGGCCCGACAGGGGGTAGCACAGATACGCAGTATTTT; CDR3aa: CAIRDGPTGGSTDTQYF
v_gene: TRBV10-2; abundance: -; j_gene: TRBJ2-3; d_gene: TRBD2; CDR3nt: TGCGCCAGCAAGCGGGAGGCTACAAAAACAGATACGCAGTATTTT; CDR3aa: CASKREATKTDTQYF
v_gene: TRBV4-2; abundance: -; j_gene: TRBJ2-5; d_gene: TRBD2; CDR3nt: TGTGCCAGCAGCCAAGTAGCGGGAGCAGAGACCCAGTACTTC; CDR3aa: CASSQVAGAETQYF
v_gene: TRBV2; abundance: once; j_gene: TRBJ1-2; d_gene: TRBD1; CDR3nt: TGTGCCAGCAGTGAAAGGGGGCAGGGAGATCGCGGCTACACCTTC; CDR3aa: CASSERGQGDRGYTF
v_gene: TRBV2; abundance: -; j_gene: TRBJ2-7; d_gene: TRBD1; CDR3nt: TGTGCCAGCAGTGGTCGACAGGGGAGATCCTACGAGCAGTACTTC; CDR3aa: CASSGRQGRSYEQYF
v_gene: TRBV6-6; abundance: -; j_gene: TRBJ2-5; d_gene: TRBD1; CDR3nt: TGTGCCAGCAGTTACGACAGGGAAGAGACCCAGTACTTC; CDR3aa: CASSYDREETQYF
v_gene: TRBV6-1; abundance: -; j_gene: TRBJ1-1; d_gene: -; CDR3nt: TGTGCCAGCAGTCACAACAGGGCAATGAACACTGAAGCTTTCTTT; CDR3aa: CASSHNRAMNTEAFF
v_gene: TRBV2; abundance: -; j_gene: TRBJ2-5; d_gene: TRBD2; CDR3nt: TGTGCCAGCAGTGAGAGCGGGGCCCCCCAAGAGACCCAGTACTTC; CDR3aa: CASSESGAPQETQYF
v_gene: TRBV9; abundance: -; j_gene: TRBJ2-7; d_gene: TRBD2; CDR3nt: TGTGCCAGCAATGGGGAGACTAGCGTTACCTACGAGCAGTACTTC; CDR3aa: CASNGETSVTYEQYF
v_gene: TRBV7-9; abundance: -; j_gene: TRBJ2-5; d_gene: -; CDR3nt: TGTGCCAGCAGCGAAGCGCACAGGCAAGAGACCCAGTACTTC; CDR3aa: CASSEAHRQETQYF
v_gene: TRBV30; abundance: -; j_gene: TRBJ2-5; d_gene: TRBD2; CDR3nt: TGTGCCTGGAGTTCAGGTAGCGGGAGGGGGGAGACCCAGTACTTC; CDR3aa: CAWSSGSGRGETQYF
v_gene: TRBV9; abundance: -; j_gene: TRBJ2-7; d_gene: -; CDR3nt: TGTGCCAGCAGCGTAGGGGGCGACGGCTACGAGCAGTACTTC; CDR3aa: CASSVGGDGYEQYF
v_gene: TRBV7-9; abundance: few; j_gene: TRBJ2-7; d_gene: TRBD1; CDR3nt: TGTTCCAGCAGCTTAGCCGGGACAGGTGAAAGGTACTTC; CDR3aa: CSSSLAGTGERYF
v_gene: TRBV7-2; abundance: -; j_gene: TRBJ2-7; d_gene: TRBD2; CDR3nt: TGTGCCAGCAGCTTAGGCGGGGGGGCGGGCGAGCAGTACTTC; CDR3aa: CASSLGGGAGEQYF
v_gene: TRBV19; abundance: -; j_gene: TRBJ2-2; d_gene: -; CDR3nt: TGTGCCAGTAGTATGGGGGGTTCGACATACTCGAACACCGGGGAGCTGTTTTTT; CDR3aa: CASSMGGSTYSNTGELFF
v_gene: TRBV19; abundance: once; j_gene: TRBJ2-3; d_gene: -; CDR3nt: TGTGCCAGTAGTATGCCAGGTGGCACAGATACGCAGTATTTT; CDR3aa: CASSMPGGTDTQYF
v_gene: TRBV7-6; abundance: -; j_gene: TRBJ2-3; d_gene: -; CDR3nt: TGTGCCAGCAGCTCGTACAGGGACGATACGCAGTATTTT; CDR3aa: CASSSYRDDTQYF
v_gene: TRBV11-1; abundance: few; j_gene: TRBJ2-7; d_gene: TRBD2; CDR3nt: TGTGCCAGCAGCTTGACTAGCGGGTCCTACGAGCAGTACTTC; CDR3aa: CASSLTSGSYEQYF
v_gene: TRBV18; abundance: -; j_gene: TRBJ1-1; d_gene: -; CDR3nt: TGTGCCAGCTCACCTGACGGAGCGCTGTCTTTCTTT; CDR3aa: CASSPDGALSFF
v_gene: TRBV6-5; abundance: -; j_gene: TRBJ1-6; d_gene: TRBD1; CDR3nt: TGTGCCAGCCGAGGGACAGACTATAATTCACCCCTCCACTTT; CDR3aa: CASRGTDYNSPLHF
v_gene: TRBV15; abundance: -; j_gene: TRBJ1-4; d_gene: -; CDR3nt: TGTGCCACCAGCAGAGATCTTCAGGCAACTTCTCCAACTAATGAAAAACTGTTTTTT; CDR3aa: CATSRDLQATSPTNEKLFF
v_gene: TRBV7-3; abundance: -; j_gene: TRBJ1-2; d_gene: TRBD1; CDR3nt: TGTGCCAGCAGCAAAGGACAGGAATCGCTGGTGAATACCTTC; CDR3aa: CASSKGQESLVNTF
v_gene: TRBV5-4; abundance: -; j_gene: TRBJ1-1; d_gene: -; CDR3nt: TGTGCCAGCAGCCAAGAACCTATGAACACTGAAGCTTTCTTT; CDR3aa: CASSQEPMNTEAFF
v_gene: TRBV7-9; abundance: -; j_gene: TRBJ2-2; d_gene: TRBD2; CDR3nt: TGTTCTAGCAGCTTATCGGGAGGGCCGAGGACCGGGGAGCTGTTTTTT; CDR3aa: CSSSLSGGPRTGELFF
v_gene: TRBV7-8; abundance: -; j_gene: TRBJ1-5; d_gene: -; CDR3nt: TGTGCCAGCAGCGCCTCCGGGAGCAATCAGCCCCAGCATTTT; CDR3aa: CASSASGSNQPQHF
v_gene: TRBV5-4; abundance: -; j_gene: TRBJ1-6; d_gene: -; CDR3nt: TGTGCCAGCAGCTTGGAGCAGGGTATTAATTCACCCCTCCACTTT; CDR3aa: CASSLEQGINSPLHF
v_gene: TRBV28; abundance: -; j_gene: TRBJ2-1; d_gene: TRBD2; CDR3nt: TGTGCCAGCTGGGGAGGGTACAATGAGCAGTTCTTC; CDR3aa: CASWGGYNEQFF
v_gene: TRBV13; abundance: few; j_gene: TRBJ2-1; d_gene: TRBD1; CDR3nt: TGTGCCAGCAGCTTTCGGACAGGGGAGAGCAATGAGCAGTTCTTC; CDR3aa: CASSFRTGESNEQFF
v_gene: TRBV7-6; abundance: -; j_gene: TRBJ2-3; d_gene: TRBD2; CDR3nt: TGTGCCACAATAGCGGGAGGGACCAATACGCAGTATTTT; CDR3aa: CATIAGGTNTQYF
v_gene: TRBV27; abundance: -; j_gene: TRBJ2-1; d_gene: -; CDR3nt: TGTGCCAGCAGGACGGAGTACAATGAGCAGTTCTTC; CDR3aa: CASRTEYNEQFF
v_gene: TRBV7-3; abundance: few; j_gene: TRBJ2-7; d_gene: -; CDR3nt: TGTGCCAGCAGCCCAACAGGGGGGGGCGAGCAGTACTTC; CDR3aa: CASSPTGGGEQYF
v_gene: TRBV27; abundance: -; j_gene: TRBJ2-5; d_gene: -; CDR3nt: TGTGCCACCAAAATTAGATCCCCTGACCCGTTTAAAGCGCAGTACTTC; CDR3aa: CATKIRSPDPFKAQYF
v_gene: TRBV6-5; abundance: -; j_gene: TRBJ2-1; d_gene: TRBD1; CDR3nt: TGTGCCAGCAGCCGGACAGGGTTAAGCAATGAGCAGTTCTTC; CDR3aa: CASSRTGLSNEQFF
v_gene: TRBV7-3; abundance: -; j_gene: TRBJ2-6; d_gene: TRBD1; CDR3nt: TGTGCCAGCAGCTTAGTAGGGACAGGGGGCCCTGGGGCCAACGTCCTGACTTTC; CDR3aa: CASSLVGTGGPGANVLTF
v_gene: TRBV7-9; abundance: -; j_gene: TRBJ2-3; d_gene: -; CDR3nt: TGTGCCAGCAGCTTAGTCGGGAGATCAGATACGCAGTATTTT; CDR3aa: CASSLVGRSDTQYF
v_gene: TRBV5-4; abundance: few; j_gene: TRBJ1-1; d_gene: -; CDR3nt: TGTGCCAGCAGTCGTTTTACCGCGAGGGATACTGAAGCTTTCTTT; CDR3aa: CASSRFTARDTEAFF
v_gene: TRBV4-3; abundance: -; j_gene: TRBJ2-1; d_gene: -; CDR3nt: TGCGCCAGCAGCCAAGATATCATAGTACTCATCTACCATGCGCAGTTCTTC; CDR3aa: CASSQDIIVLIYHAQFF
v_gene: TRBV7-9; abundance: -; j_gene: TRBJ2-7; d_gene: -; CDR3nt: TGTGGCAGCAGACTAACCTTTGGTTACGAGCAGTACTTC; CDR3aa: CGSRLTFGYEQYF